These 30 T cell receptor beta chains originate from one sample sequenced in a study of identical twins. A single record per CDR3 protein comes from TCRdb applying MiXCR to the 5' RACE reads. The table lists about 890,000 distinct CDR3 sequences, approximately 13% of them singletons. The same sample was also used in a study of yellow fever vaccine responses in identical twins.

The material sequenced was PBMCs. The receptors come from a woman in her late teens or twenties in good health.

This clonotype has a count of ten or more. This CDR3 is CASTPERANTGELFF. As DNA, the CDR3 is TGTGCCAGCACCCCGGAGCGAGCGAACACCGGGGAGCTGTTTTTT. The gene calls are TRBV12-3 or TRBV12-4 and TRBJ2-2, with no clear D. The CDR3 consists of 15 residues. V was cut by 7 bases and J by 0 bases, with 12 bases left in between.

The J gene is TRBJ2-5, the V gene TRBV20-1; D call uncertain. The germline V and J ends were trimmed by 2 bases and 0 bases, with 10 bases remaining between them. The germline CDR1 and CDR2 sequences are DFQATT and SNEGSKA (reference sequence). This CDR3 has 14 amino acids. The CDR3 protein is CSARLPSNQETQYF. The DNA of the CDR3 is TGCAGTGCTAGACTTCCCAGCAACCAAGAGACCCAGTACTTC.

The J gene is TRBJ2-7, the V gene TRBV5-1; 10 bases align to TRBD1. Trimming removed 4 bases from V and 3 bases from J; junction bases left unmatched: 7. This CDR3 has 15 amino acids. CDR1 is SGHRS and CDR2 is YFSETQ in the germline V gene. CDR3 sequence: CASSPQWDRGYEQYF. The CDR3 DNA sequence: TGCGCCAGCAGCCCTCAGTGGGACAGGGGCTACGAGCAGTACTTC.

This clonotype was seen ten or more times. The rearrangement joins TRBV12-3 or TRBV12-4 to TRBJ2-5, with D maybe TRBD2 (5 bases). V was shortened by 7 bases and J by 5 bases, with 11 bases between the two germline ends. This CDR3 spans 12 amino acids. This CDR3 is CASMGRKETQYF. CDR3 sequence (DNA): TGTGCCAGCATGGGGAGAAAGGAGACCCAGTACTTC.

The chain uses TRBV20-1 and TRBJ2-1; 12 bases are a match to TRBD2. Per germline, CDR1 DFQATT and CDR2 SNEGSKA (reference sequence). This CDR3 is built from 19 residues. V was clipped by 7 bases and J by 3 bases; unmatched bases: 19. This chain's CDR3 is CSVARTSGVGGGDYNEQFF. The CDR3 DNA reads as TGCAGTGTCGCGAGGACTAGCGGGGTTGGGGGTGGGGACTACAATGAGCAGTTCTTC.

This clonotype was seen a handful of times. The chain is built from TRBV4-1 and TRBJ2-2; D may be TRBD1 (6 bases). V was pared by 0 bases and J by 1 base, with 9 bases between. Germline lookup yields CDR1 MGHRA and CDR2 YSYEKL. The CDR3 is made up of 16 amino acids. This CDR3 reads CASSQEMGQNTGELFF. CDR3 bases: TGCGCCAGCAGCCAAGAAATGGGACAGAACACCGGGGAGCTGTTTTTT.

The chain joins TRBV4-1 to TRBJ2-3, with D perhaps TRBD1 or TRBD2 (5 bases each). V was clipped by 4 bases and J by 5 bases, with 16 bases between them. From germline, CDR1 is MGHRA and CDR2 YSYEKL. The CDR3 totals 15 residues. The CDR3 sequence: CASSRSGAVGDTQYF. For the CDR3, the DNA is TGCGCCAGCAGCCGGTCCGGGGCGGTGGGAGATACGCAGTATTTT.

This clonotype was seen only a few times. This chain uses TRBV5-1 with TRBJ2-7; possibly TRBD1 or TRBD2 for D (5 bases each). Per the germline V gene, CDR1 is SGHRS and CDR2 is YFSETQ. Trimming stripped 0 bases from V and 6 bases from J, with 13 bases between. CDR3 size: 14 residues. The CDR3: CASSLGGEGAEQYF. The DNA of the CDR3 is TGCGCCAGCAGCTTGGGGGGAGAAGGGGCCGAGCAGTACTTC. The whole variable domain, filled in from reference TRBV5-1 and TRBJ2-7, reads KAGVTQTPRYLIKTRGQQVTLSCSPISGHRSVSWYQQTPGQGLQFLFEYFSETQRNKGNFPGRFSGRQFSNSRSEMNVSTLELGDSALYLCASSLGGEGAEQYFGPGTRLTVT.

A few counts support this clonotype. J is TRBJ2-3 and V is TRBV7-2, with TRBD2 matching 13 bases. CDR3 length: 18 residues. Losses at the gene ends were 0 bases for V and 0 bases for J; bases not matched to a gene: 3. CDR1 is SGHTA, CDR2 FQGNSA, per germline. CDR3 region: CASSLAVLAGGSTDTQYF. The CDR3, as DNA: TGTGCCAGCAGCTTAGCAGTACTAGCGGGAGGGAGCACAGATACGCAGTATTTT.

This chain uses TRBV6-1 with TRBJ1-1, with D perhaps matching TRBD1 (5 bases). V was shortened by 5 bases and J by 1 base, with 11 bases between the two germline ends. CDR3 size: 14 residues. Germline assignment: CDR1 MNHNS and CDR2 SASEGT. The CDR3 spells CASSPRQWNTEAFF. CDR3 in DNA: TGTGCCAGCAGTCCACGACAGTGGAACACTGAAGCTTTCTTT.

V gene TRBV5-1 combines with J gene TRBJ2-3; D possibly corresponds to TRBD1 (6 bases). Trimming left V 0 bases short and J 0 bases short, with 11 bases between. This CDR3 contains 16 residues. Germline V gene sequence: CDR1 SGHRS, CDR2 YFSETQ. The CDR3 loop reads CASSLVGARSTDTQYF. CDR3 nucleotides: TGCGCCAGCAGCTTGGTGGGGGCGCGGAGCACAGATACGCAGTATTTT.

This clonotype was seen ten or more times. The chain joins TRBV29-1 to TRBJ2-1; D is uncertain. The CDR3 has 11 amino acids. Germline lookup yields CDR1 SQVTM and CDR2 ANQGSEA. Trimming shortened V by 6 bases and J by 8 bases, and 11 bases separated the two germline ends. In DNA form, the CDR3 reads TGCAGCGTCCCAACTGGGGATGAGCAGTTCTTC. As protein: CSVPTGDEQFF.

The chain combines TRBV6-1 with TRBJ2-5, with D uncertain. Germline V gives CDR1 MNHNS, CDR2 SASEGT. CDR3 length equals 13 residues. Trimming pared 8 bases from V and 1 base from J, leaving 11 bases between. CDR3 sequence: CASARNFQETQYF. The CDR3 DNA reads as TGTGCCAGCGCCCGGAACTTCCAAGAGACCCAGTACTTC.

The gene calls are TRBV3-1 and TRBJ2-1; D gene unclear. The germline V gene has CDR1 LGHDT and CDR2 YNNKEL (reference sequence). This CDR3 has 13 amino acids. The V and J ends lost 0 bases and 9 bases respectively, with 9 bases between them. For the CDR3, the DNA is TGTGCCAGCAGCCAAGATTCGATGGTTGAGCAGTTCTTC. Protein sequence: CASSQDSMVEQFF.

This clonotype appeared a few times. V and J are TRBV5-1 and TRBJ2-5; no clear D. V was trimmed by 2 bases and J by 5 bases, leaving 16 bases between them. The CDR3 extends over 15 amino acids. From germline, CDR1 is SGHRS and CDR2 YFSETQ. Here the CDR3 DNA reads TGCGCCAGCAGCTTTACGACGGAAGGTGGGGAGACCCAGTACTTC. This sequence encodes CASSFTTEGGETQYF.

The chain combines TRBV4-1 with TRBJ2-3; 10 nucleotides agree with TRBD2. The V and J ends lost 0 bases and 3 bases, in that order; junction bases with no gene match: 12. Germline CDR1 and CDR2: MGHRA and YSYEKL. CDR3 length equals 19 residues. The CDR3 DNA is TGCGCCAGCAGCCAAGACCCTCCAGGCCCTAGCGGGAGAACAGATACGCAGTATTTT. Translating gives CASSQDPPGPSGRTDTQYF.

The chain employs TRBV24-1 and TRBJ2-1, with D possibly TRBD2 on 6 matching bases. With 4 bases removed from V and 0 bases from J, the gap between germline ends came to 9 bases. The CDR3 length is 15 residues. Germline lookup yields CDR1 KGHDR and CDR2 SFDVKD. Here the CDR3 reads CATSEDGSSYNEQFF. For the CDR3, the DNA is TGTGCCACCAGTGAGGACGGGAGCTCCTACAATGAGCAGTTCTTC.

This clonotype appeared many times. The chain employs TRBV6-5 and TRBJ1-1, with D tentatively TRBD1 (5 bases). CDR3 length equals 15 residues. The germline V gene encodes CDR1 MNHEY and CDR2 SVGAGI. V lost 7 bases to trimming and J lost 8 bases, with 23 bases between them. This CDR3 is CASTPDGGSGGEAFF. The DNA of the CDR3 is TGTGCCAGCACCCCTGATGGGGGTTCAGGTGGAGAAGCTTTCTTT.

There are many counts of this clonotype. The genes are TRBV3-1 and TRBJ2-5, with TRBD2 identical over 8 bases. CDR3 length equals 15 residues. The ends lost 1 base at V and 2 bases at J; junction bases unmatched: 3. Germline CDR1 LGHDT, CDR2 YNNKEL (reference sequence). CDR3 sequence (DNA): TGTGCCAGCAGCCAAGGGACTAGCTGGCAAGAGACCCAGTACTTC. This encodes CASSQGTSWQETQYF.

This clonotype was found many times. Written as DNA, the CDR3 is TGTGCCAACCTGGGACAGGGCTCCTACAATGAGCAGTTCTTC. It codes for CANLGQGSYNEQFF. The genes are TRBV2 and TRBJ2-1, with 9 nucleotides matching TRBD1. The CDR3 spans 14 residues. The germline V gene has CDR1 SNHLY and CDR2 FYNNEI. V lost 10 bases, J lost 0 bases, and 4 bases stayed unmatched.

The CDR3 DNA is TGCAGTGCTAGAGATTTGGGGCAGGGGTATTCACCCCTCCACTTT. This translates into CSARDLGQGYSPLHF. The rearrangement joins TRBV20-1 to TRBJ1-6, with D tentatively TRBD1 (6 bases). Germline assignment: CDR1 DFQATT and CDR2 SNEGSKA (reference sequence). The CDR3 extends over 15 amino acids. The V end was cut by 0 bases, the J end by 8 bases, with 14 bases between.

The rearrangement joins TRBV24-1 to TRBJ1-4; the match to TRBD1 covers 8 bases. V lost 9 bases, J lost 5 bases, and 7 bases stayed unmatched. CDR3 length: 14 amino acids. The V gene's germline CDR1 is KGHDR and CDR2 SFDVKD. The CDR3 nucleotides are TGTGCCACCTCCTCCGGGACAGGAAATGAAAAACTGTTTTTT. Translation: CATSSGTGNEKLFF.

This clonotype was recorded a few times. CDR3 sequence: CASRPTGTVPANYGYTF. CDR3 bases: TGTGCCAGCAGACCCACCGGGACAGTCCCCGCTAACTATGGCTACACCTTC. The rearrangement links TRBV28 to TRBJ1-2; 7 nucleotides line up with TRBD1. The germline V gene has CDR1 MDHEN and CDR2 SYDVKM. The ends lost 6 bases at V and 0 bases at J; junction bases unmatched: 13. CDR3 size: 17 residues.

This chain uses TRBV10-3 with TRBJ2-2, with D possibly called TRBD1 or TRBD2 (6 bases each). In germline, CDR1 is ENHRY, CDR2 SYGVKD. The CDR3 loop spans 16 amino acids. Trimming left V 6 bases short and J 0 bases short, with 14 bases between. The CDR3 DNA reads as TGTGCCATCAGGGAAACAAGGGGGGCGAACACCGGGGAGCTGTTTTTT. Translating it yields CAIRETRGANTGELFF.

This chain connects TRBV28 to TRBJ2-3, with 10 bases identical to TRBD2. Germline CDR1 is MDHEN and CDR2 is SYDVKM. The CDR3 consists of 17 residues. Germline trimming cut 3 bases from V and 2 bases from J; bases unmatched to any gene: 8. The CDR3 DNA is TGTGCCAGCAGTTTTTTTAGCGGGGGGAGTTCCACAGATACGCAGTATTTT. This codes for CASSFFSGGSSTDTQYF.

This CDR3 is CASSSPSLASEQFF. CDR3 nucleotides: TGTGCCAGCAGTTCCCCGTCTTTAGCATCTGAGCAGTTCTTC. The chain uses TRBV27 and TRBJ2-1; D uncertain. V gave up 4 bases and J gave up 9 bases, with 16 bases separating them. The CDR3 is made up of 14 amino acids. Per the germline V gene, CDR1 is MNHEY and CDR2 is SMNVEV (reference sequence).

This clonotype was detected ten times or more. This rearrangement joins TRBV28 to TRBJ2-2; TRBD2 matches at 8 bases. After removal of 5 bases from V and 4 bases from J, the junction contained 3 bases not matched to a gene. Per germline, CDR1 MDHEN and CDR2 SYDVKM. The CDR3 is 14 residues long. CDR3 in amino acids: CASSTGGFTGELFF. For the CDR3, the DNA is TGTGCCAGCAGTACGGGAGGGTTCACCGGGGAGCTGTTTTTT.

This clonotype was counted a few times. The chain uses TRBV24-1 and TRBJ2-3; tentative D call: TRBD1 (5 bases). The V and J ends lost 4 bases and 6 bases respectively, with 16 bases between them. CDR1 and CDR2 from the germline V gene are KGHDR and SFDVKD. The CDR3 has 15 residues. CDR3 amino acids: CATSDRRGPGDTQYF. In DNA, the CDR3 is TGTGCCACCAGTGACAGACGTGGGCCAGGGGATACGCAGTATTTT.

V gene TRBV3-1 combines with J gene TRBJ2-1; 8 bases are a match to TRBD1. Germline CDR1 and CDR2: LGHDT and YNNKEL (reference sequence). The CDR3 sequence is 15 residues long. V lost 3 bases to trimming and J lost 6 bases; unmatched junction nucleotides: 7. CDR3 DNA: TGTGCCAGCAGCCACCTGGACAGGGCAACCAATGAGCAGTTCTTC. Its protein is CASSHLDRATNEQFF.

This sequence joins TRBV20-1 and TRBJ2-7; D not certain. This CDR3 is 11 amino acids long. Looked up from germline, CDR1 is DFQATT and CDR2 is SNEGSKA (reference sequence). V was cut by 4 bases and J by 4 bases, with 8 bases left in between. CDR3 in amino acids: CSATEPYEQYV. The CDR3 bases are TGCAGTGCTACAGAACCATACGAGCAGTACGTC.